This TCR beta chain stems from a study of T cell responses to AZD1222 COVID-19 vaccine. CDR3 length equals 16 residues. From germline, CDR1 is SGDLS and CDR2 YYNGEE. V trimming: 2 bases; J trimming: 6 bases; junction bases outside the gene matches: 10. Study findings and constraints: Females outnumbered males among donors, who were mostly white British; clonal diversity was possibly underestimated. Of spike-specific TCRs, nearly half reportedly target regions left unmutated in variants. Only a handful of AZD1222 recipients were seropositive at baseline.

The assay was immunoSEQ multiplex PCR, and TCRdb's table has in-frame clones only and misses some. Among 95,000 to 150,000 clones listed, roughly 90% were seen once. About this clone itself: What it recognizes is unknown.

This receptor was identified in an adult who received the MenACWY meningococcal vaccine as a control. Sample: peripheral blood, taken 28 days after the second dose of the MenACWY control vaccine. V and J are TRBV9 and TRBJ2-3, with 9 bases aligning to TRBD1. Written as DNA, the CDR3 is TGTGCCAGCAGCGTTCCCCCCGGGACAGGGTACGATACGCAGTATTTT. Its translation: CASSVPPGTGYDTQYF.